This passage covers 5 T cell receptor beta chains from one sample sequenced in a study of T cell responses to AZD1222 COVID-19 vaccine. This table comes from immunoSEQ multiplex PCR, and its TCRdb copy is limited to in-frame clones, with some not included. Found here are 150,000 to 200,000 clones, around nine tenths of them singletons; the top ten hold around 5.9%. Sequencing used peripheral blood, obtained on day 0 of AZD1222 vaccination. The receptors come from an adult in good health.

This chain connects TRBV5-1 to TRBJ2-2; 8 bases fit TRBD1. Germline-derived CDR1 and CDR2 are SGHRS and YFSETQ. The CDR3 covers 13 residues. With 4 bases clipped from V and 6 bases from J, the junction kept 2 bases outside the gene matches. This chain's CDR3 is CASSLRGPGELFF. The CDR3 DNA reads as TGCGCCAGCAGCCTCAGGGGGCCCGGGGAGCTGTTTTTT.

V is TRBV6-5 and J is TRBJ2-5; unclear D gene. The germline V gene encodes CDR1 MNHEY and CDR2 SVGAGI. V was cut by 2 bases and J by 1 base, with 8 bases left in between. CDR3 length equals 14 residues. Here the CDR3 reads CASSYDGSQETQYF. In DNA form, the CDR3 reads TGTGCCAGCAGTTACGACGGATCCCAAGAGACCCAGTACTTC.

The chain carries TRBV5-1 and TRBJ2-3; no firm D call. Trimming took 4 bases from V and 4 from J, leaving 19 bases between them. Germline assignment: CDR1 SGHRS and CDR2 YFSETQ. There are 16 residues in the CDR3. CDR3 DNA: TGCGCCAGCAGCCCGGCCTTCTTAGATGGATCAGATACGCAGTATTTT. Protein product: CASSPAFLDGSDTQYF.

The chain uses TRBV5-1 and TRBJ2-3; weak D call: TRBD1 (5 bases). The V gene lost 1 base and the J gene lost 1 base, with 7 bases spanning the gap. This CDR3 is built from 14 residues. Per germline, CDR1 SGHRS and CDR2 YFSETQ. CDR3 region: CASSLPQGTDTQYF. The CDR3 DNA sequence: TGCGCCAGCAGCTTGCCACAGGGCACAGATACGCAGTATTTT.

A note on this clone: The sample has other DNA sequences that encode this CDR3 too. The chain employs TRBV4-2 and TRBJ1-6; D may be TRBD1 (5 bases). This CDR3 contains 15 residues. With 1 base removed from V and 7 bases from J, the gap between germline ends came to 11 bases. Germline V gene sequence: CDR1 LGHNA, CDR2 YNFKEQ. DNA of the CDR3: TGTGCCAGCAGCCAAGGTCCGGGGGGGAATTCACCCCTCCACTTT. Translation gives CASSQGPGGNSPLHF.